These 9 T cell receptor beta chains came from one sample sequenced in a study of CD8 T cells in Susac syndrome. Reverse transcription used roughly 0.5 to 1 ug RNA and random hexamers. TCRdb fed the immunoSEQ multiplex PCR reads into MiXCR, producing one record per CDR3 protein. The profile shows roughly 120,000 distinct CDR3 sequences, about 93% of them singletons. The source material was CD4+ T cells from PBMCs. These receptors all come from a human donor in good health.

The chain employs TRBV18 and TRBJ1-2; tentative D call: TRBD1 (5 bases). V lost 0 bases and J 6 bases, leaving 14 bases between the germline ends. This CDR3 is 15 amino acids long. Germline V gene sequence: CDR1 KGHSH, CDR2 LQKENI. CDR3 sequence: CASSPPSPTENGYTF. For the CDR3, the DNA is TGTGCCAGCTCACCACCTTCCCCGACAGAAAATGGCTACACCTTC.

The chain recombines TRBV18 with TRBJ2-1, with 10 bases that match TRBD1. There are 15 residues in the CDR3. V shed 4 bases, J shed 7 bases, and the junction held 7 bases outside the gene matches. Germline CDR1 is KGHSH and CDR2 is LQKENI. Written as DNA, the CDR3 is TGTGCCAGCTCACTTAGACAGGGGGCTTATAATGAGCAGTTCTTC. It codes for CASSLRQGAYNEQFF.

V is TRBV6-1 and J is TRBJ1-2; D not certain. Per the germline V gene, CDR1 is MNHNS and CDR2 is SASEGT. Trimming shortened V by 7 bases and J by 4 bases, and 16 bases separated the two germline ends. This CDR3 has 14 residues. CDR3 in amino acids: CASMPPRHLYGYTF. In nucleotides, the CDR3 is TGTGCCAGCATGCCCCCCAGGCACCTCTATGGCTACACCTTC.

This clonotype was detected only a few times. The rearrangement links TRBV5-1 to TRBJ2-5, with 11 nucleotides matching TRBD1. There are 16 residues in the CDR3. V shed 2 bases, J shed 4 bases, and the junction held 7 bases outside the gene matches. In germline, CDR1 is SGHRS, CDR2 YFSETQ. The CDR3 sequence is CASSFFGQGAGETQYF. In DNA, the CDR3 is TGCGCCAGCAGCTTCTTCGGACAGGGGGCTGGAGAGACCCAGTACTTC.

The CDR3 here is CAWSRTVNTEAFF. For the CDR3, the DNA is TGTGCCTGGAGTAGAACAGTCAACACTGAAGCTTTCTTT. The rearrangement uses TRBV30 and TRBJ1-1; D not resolved. Germline assignment: CDR1 GTSNPN and CDR2 SVGIG (reference sequence). The CDR3 runs 13 residues. V dropped 2 bases and J dropped 2 bases, with 9 bases sitting between them. Variable domain in full (rest from reference TRBV30 and TRBJ1-1): SQTIHQWPATLVQPVGSPLSLECTVEGTSNPNLYWYRQAAGRGLQLLFYSVGIGQISSEVPQNLSASRPQDRQFILSSKKLLLSDSGFYLCAWSRTVNTEAFFGQGTRLTVV.

This chain's CDR3 is CASSYSWDSRNIQYF. The CDR3 bases are TGTGCCAGCAGTTACTCTTGGGATTCGAGAAACATTCAGTACTTC. This chain connects TRBV6-5 to TRBJ2-4, with D unclear. Trimming took 0 bases from V and 6 from J, leaving 12 bases between them. The CDR3 has 15 residues. Looked up from germline, CDR1 is MNHEY and CDR2 is SVGAGI.

CDR3 in amino acids: CASRSGQGAYYGYTF. CDR3 in DNA: TGTGCCAGCAGATCCGGACAGGGGGCCTACTATGGCTACACCTTC. This chain connects TRBV27 to TRBJ1-2; 11 nucleotides align to TRBD1. V lost 6 bases and J lost 3; bases outside the gene matches: 6. This CDR3 is 15 amino acids long. The germline V gene encodes CDR1 MNHEY and CDR2 SMNVEV (reference sequence).

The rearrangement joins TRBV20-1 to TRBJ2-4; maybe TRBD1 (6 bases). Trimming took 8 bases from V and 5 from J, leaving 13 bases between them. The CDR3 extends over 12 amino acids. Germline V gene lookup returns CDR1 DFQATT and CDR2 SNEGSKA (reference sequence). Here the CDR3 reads CSLPGHQNIQYF. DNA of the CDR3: TGCAGTCTTCCGGGACACCAAAACATTCAGTACTTC.

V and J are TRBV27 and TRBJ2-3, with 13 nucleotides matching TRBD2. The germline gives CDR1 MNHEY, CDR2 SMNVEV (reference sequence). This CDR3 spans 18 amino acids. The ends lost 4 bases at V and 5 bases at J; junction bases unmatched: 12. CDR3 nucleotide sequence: TGTGCCAGCAGTTATCAATTCGGACTAGCGGGAGATCTAGATACGCAGTATTTT. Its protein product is CASSYQFGLAGDLDTQYF.